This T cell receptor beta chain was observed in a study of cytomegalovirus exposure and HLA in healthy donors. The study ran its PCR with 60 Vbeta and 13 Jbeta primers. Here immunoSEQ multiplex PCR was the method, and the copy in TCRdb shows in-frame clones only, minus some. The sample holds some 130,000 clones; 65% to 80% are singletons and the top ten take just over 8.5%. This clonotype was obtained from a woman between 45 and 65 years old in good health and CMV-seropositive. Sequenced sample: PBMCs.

The CDR3, as DNA: TGCGCCAGCAGCCGAGACAGGGGCGCCTACGAGCAGTACTTC. This codes for CASSRDRGAYEQYF. The chain is built from TRBV4-3 and TRBJ2-7, with 8 bases matching TRBD1. Unmatched junction bases numbered 4, after V lost 4 bases and J lost 2 bases. Germline CDR1 reads LGHNA; CDR2 reads YSLEER. CDR3 size: 14 residues.